These 4 T cell receptor beta chains share one sample of origin, sequenced in a study of blood T cell repertoires in COVID-19. Clones were sequenced by immunoSEQ multiplex PCR, and TCRdb holds only the in-frame ones, with some missing. The repertoire consists of roughly 42,000 clones, with roughly nine tenths occurring once and the leading ten covering 6.2%. Sequenced input: peripheral blood. The source of these receptors is a human donor in a cohort sampled during active COVID-19.

This clone came up once. The V call is TRBV11-3, the J call TRBJ2-1; D perhaps matches TRBD2 (7 bases). CDR1 is SGHNT and CDR2 is YENEEA in the germline V gene. The CDR3 contains 16 residues. V lost 5 bases and J lost 5, with 19 bases in between. CDR3 in DNA: TGTGCCAGCAGCCCCGGGGGAGGGGGGCGGAACAATGAGCAGTTCTTC. This gives the protein CASSPGGGGRNNEQFF. The variable domain in full, with the rest retrieved from reference TRBV11-3 and TRBJ2-1, is EAGVVQSPRYKIIEKKQPVAFWCNPISGHNTLYWYLQNLGQGPELLIRYENEEAVDDSQLPKDRFSAERLKGVDSTLKIQPAELGDSAVYLCASSPGGGGRNNEQFFGPGTRLTVL.

The rearrangement uses TRBV5-5 and TRBJ1-5; a weak D match, TRBD1 (6 bases). Germline V gene data show CDR1 as SGHKS and CDR2 as YYEKEE (reference sequence). The V gene lost 4 bases and the J gene lost 2 bases, with 16 bases spanning the gap. The CDR3 has 16 residues. CDR3 DNA sequence: TGTGCCAGCAGCGCGGACAGCGGGGGACGCAATCAGCCCCAGCATTTT. It specifies CASSADSGGRNQPQHF.

This clone occurred a few times. The same CDR3 can be traced to other DNA sequences in this sample. The chain carries TRBV7-2 and TRBJ1-2, with 9 bases aligning to TRBD1. The germline V gene encodes CDR1 SGHTA and CDR2 FQGNSA. The V segment lost 5 bases and the J segment 5 bases; nucleotides outside the gene matches: 3. The CDR3 covers 13 residues. Here the CDR3 reads CASSVGQGYGYTF. The CDR3 region has the DNA TGTGCCAGCAGCGTGGGACAGGGTTATGGCTACACCTTC.

A single count supports this clone. The chain couples TRBV15 to TRBJ1-5; D is unclear. Per germline, CDR1 LNHNV and CDR2 YYDKDF (reference sequence). The CDR3 extends over 18 amino acids. The V end lost 1 base, the J end lost 2 bases, and 18 bases lay between the germline ends. CDR3 sequence: CATSRGGRSKGGNQPQHF. The CDR3, as DNA: TGTGCCACCAGCAGAGGGGGTAGGTCAAAGGGAGGCAATCAGCCCCAGCATTTT.